The subject of this entry is one TCR beta chain. This record belongs to a study of identical twins. TCRdb called the 5' RACE reads again in MiXCR, with one record for every CDR3 protein. The sample shows 1.5 million to 2 million distinct CDR3 sequences, about 30% of them seen only once. CDR1 and CDR2 from the germline V gene are SQVTM and ANQGSEA. V was trimmed by 4 bases and J by 3 bases, leaving 6 bases between them. The CDR3 covers 11 residues. Sequencing input: cord blood. V usage is TRBV29-1 and J usage is TRBJ1-1; D not certain. This clonotype originated in a newborn girl in good health. CDR3 coding DNA: TGCAGCGTTGCCGCGGACACTGAAGCTTTCTTT. Translation: CSVAADTEAFF.